What follows are 15 T cell receptor beta chains derived from one specimen sequenced in a study of PD-1 blockade in classical Hodgkin lymphoma. Profiled with immunoSEQ multiplex PCR; TCRdb holds only in-frame clones, not every one. The table records some 150,000 clones, approximately 80% of them present only once. Relapses following autologous stem cell transplantation were seen in all patients, with brentuximab vedotin exposure varying. The sample here was peripheral blood mononuclear cells (PBMCs), taken before the second cycle of nivolumab. Source of these receptors: a human donor with classical Hodgkin lymphoma.

The chain couples TRBV7-6 to TRBJ2-1, with TRBD1 matching over 7 bases. V lost 1 base, J lost 8 bases, and 14 bases stayed unmatched. The CDR3 sequence is 17 residues long. Germline V gene data show CDR1 as SGHVS and CDR2 as FNYEAQ. The CDR3 DNA follows: TGTGCCAGCAGCTTAGTCCCAGCGTCAGGGGGTCCACATGAGCAGTTCTTC. Translating gives CASSLVPASGGPHEQFF.

The CDR3 is CASSLADAGHNSPLHF. The CDR3 coding sequence is TGCGCCAGCAGCTTGGCGGACGCAGGCCATAATTCACCCCTCCACTTT. The chain recombines TRBV5-1 with TRBJ1-6; no definite D call. Trimming cost V 0 bases and J 5 bases, with 12 bases left between them. Looked up from germline, CDR1 is SGHRS and CDR2 is YFSETQ. The CDR3 totals 16 residues. Variable domain in full (rest from reference TRBV5-1 and TRBJ1-6): KAGVTQTPRYLIKTRGQQVTLSCSPISGHRSVSWYQQTPGQGLQFLFEYFSETQRNKGNFPGRFSGRQFSNSRSEMNVSTLELGDSALYLCASSLADAGHNSPLHFGNGTRLTVT.

This sequence joins TRBV30 and TRBJ2-7; no definite D call. This CDR3 spans 16 amino acids. Per germline, CDR1 GTSNPN and CDR2 SVGIG (reference sequence). Trimming stripped 4 bases from V and 2 bases from J, with 21 bases between. CDR3 loop: CAWTPPRGYPTYEQYF. The DNA of the CDR3 is TGTGCCTGGACCCCCCCTCGTGGCTACCCGACCTACGAGCAGTACTTC.

The DNA of the CDR3 is TGTGCCAGCAGCCAAGCTGGTGGGGCCAACTATGGCTACACCTTC. Protein product: CASSQAGGANYGYTF. The rearrangement links TRBV4-2 to TRBJ1-2; D may be TRBD1 (5 bases). V lost 1 base and J lost 2, with 11 bases in between. The CDR3 is 15 residues long. Germline V gives CDR1 LGHNA, CDR2 YNFKEQ.

CDR3 DNA sequence: TGTGCCACCAGCGGGTCCCGGGGCGGGTCCCGTCAGTACTTC. This gives the protein CATSGSRGGSRQYF. The genes are TRBV15 and TRBJ2-5; possibly TRBD1 or TRBD2 for D (5 bases each). The CDR3 has 14 residues. The germline V gene encodes CDR1 LNHNV and CDR2 YYDKDF (reference sequence). The V and J ends lost 5 bases and 11 bases respectively, with 21 bases between them.

The chain uses TRBV9 and TRBJ1-2; D unclear. This CDR3 is 14 amino acids long. Trimming took off 0 bases at V and 6 bases at J, with 12 bases between the two ends. Germline values: CDR1 SGDLS, CDR2 YYNGEE. The CDR3 DNA follows: TGTGCCAGCAGCGTAGATTTGCGGGTTCATGGCTACACCTTC. It specifies CASSVDLRVHGYTF.

The DNA for the CDR3 is TGTGCCAGCAAGGACAGCCTGTGGGAAAAACTGTTTTTT. This gives the protein CASKDSLWEKLFF. V is TRBV27 and J is TRBJ1-4; D possibly corresponds to TRBD1 (6 bases). In germline, CDR1 is MNHEY, CDR2 SMNVEV (reference sequence). The V end lost 7 bases, the J end lost 8 bases, and 14 bases lay between the germline ends. The CDR3 runs 13 residues.

This clone has more than one count but fewer than ten. This chain uses TRBV7-2 with TRBJ2-3, with D unclear. Germline-derived CDR1 and CDR2 are SGHTA and FQGNSA. The germline V and J ends were trimmed by 2 bases and 4 bases, with 7 bases remaining between them. The CDR3 is 13 residues long. CDR3 sequence (DNA): TGTGCCAGCAGCTTAATAAAAGCAGATACGCAGTATTTT. This encodes CASSLIKADTQYF.

The chain employs TRBV4-2 and TRBJ2-1, with 8 positions matching TRBD2. V trimming: 0 bases; J trimming: 6 bases; junction bases outside the gene matches: 4. The CDR3 runs 15 residues. In germline, CDR1 is LGHNA, CDR2 YNFKEQ. Here the CDR3 DNA reads TGTGCCAGCAGCCAAGACGGGGGGGCTGGCAATGAGCAGTTCTTC. Translation gives CASSQDGGAGNEQFF.

J is TRBJ2-3 and V is TRBV6-1; TRBD2 is a possible D gene (5 bases). The CDR3 spans 15 residues. V lost 10 bases to trimming and J lost 4 bases, with 21 bases between them. Germline V CDR1 and CDR2: MNHNS, SASEGT. The CDR3 nucleotides are TGTGCCACCATTCATTGGACGTGGGAGTCAGATACGCAGTATTTT. Translating it yields CATIHWTWESDTQYF.

The chain carries TRBV19 and TRBJ2-3; TRBD2 matches at 13 bases. The J segment lost 3 bases and the V segment lost 4 bases, leaving 4 bases of the junction unmatched. The CDR3 sequence is 16 residues long. Germline assignment: CDR1 LNHDA and CDR2 SQIVND (reference sequence). DNA for the CDR3: TGTGCCAGTAGTAAACTAGCGGGGGGGCTTACAGATACGCAGTATTTT. This gives the protein CASSKLAGGLTDTQYF.

The chain uses TRBV19 and TRBJ2-2; 8 positions agree with TRBD2. The V and J ends lost 8 bases and 6 bases, in that order; junction bases with no gene match: 14. Per germline, CDR1 LNHDA and CDR2 SQIVND (reference sequence). The CDR3 contains 16 residues. CDR3 region: CASHRVAGFISGELFF. CDR3 nucleotides: TGTGCCAGTCACCGGGTAGCGGGGTTCATTTCCGGGGAGCTGTTTTTT.

This chain links TRBV10-3 with TRBJ2-1; D gene unclear. Germline V gives CDR1 ENHRY, CDR2 SYGVKD. Trimming stripped 3 bases from V and 0 bases from J, with 12 bases between. The CDR3 length is 16 residues. The CDR3 protein is CAISDPTESSYNEQFF. The CDR3 DNA reads as TGTGCCATCAGTGACCCGACGGAGAGCTCCTACAATGAGCAGTTCTTC.

This chain connects TRBV28 to TRBJ1-2; D is uncertain. Germline CDR1 reads MDHEN; CDR2 reads SYDVKM. CDR3 length: 13 residues. The V gene lost 3 bases and the J gene lost 0 bases, with 5 bases spanning the gap. The CDR3 DNA is TGTGCCAGCAGTTTCTCCGCTAACTATGGCTACACCTTC. Protein: CASSFSANYGYTF.

The chain carries TRBV6-5 and TRBJ2-7; 7 nucleotides line up with TRBD1. Germline V lookup: CDR1 MNHEY, CDR2 SVGAGI. CDR3 length: 14 residues. J lost 4 bases, V lost 4 bases, and 7 bases had no gene match. CDR3 in amino acids: CASSSMTGLYEQYF. CDR3 sequence (DNA): TGTGCCAGCAGTTCCATGACAGGGCTATACGAGCAGTACTTC.